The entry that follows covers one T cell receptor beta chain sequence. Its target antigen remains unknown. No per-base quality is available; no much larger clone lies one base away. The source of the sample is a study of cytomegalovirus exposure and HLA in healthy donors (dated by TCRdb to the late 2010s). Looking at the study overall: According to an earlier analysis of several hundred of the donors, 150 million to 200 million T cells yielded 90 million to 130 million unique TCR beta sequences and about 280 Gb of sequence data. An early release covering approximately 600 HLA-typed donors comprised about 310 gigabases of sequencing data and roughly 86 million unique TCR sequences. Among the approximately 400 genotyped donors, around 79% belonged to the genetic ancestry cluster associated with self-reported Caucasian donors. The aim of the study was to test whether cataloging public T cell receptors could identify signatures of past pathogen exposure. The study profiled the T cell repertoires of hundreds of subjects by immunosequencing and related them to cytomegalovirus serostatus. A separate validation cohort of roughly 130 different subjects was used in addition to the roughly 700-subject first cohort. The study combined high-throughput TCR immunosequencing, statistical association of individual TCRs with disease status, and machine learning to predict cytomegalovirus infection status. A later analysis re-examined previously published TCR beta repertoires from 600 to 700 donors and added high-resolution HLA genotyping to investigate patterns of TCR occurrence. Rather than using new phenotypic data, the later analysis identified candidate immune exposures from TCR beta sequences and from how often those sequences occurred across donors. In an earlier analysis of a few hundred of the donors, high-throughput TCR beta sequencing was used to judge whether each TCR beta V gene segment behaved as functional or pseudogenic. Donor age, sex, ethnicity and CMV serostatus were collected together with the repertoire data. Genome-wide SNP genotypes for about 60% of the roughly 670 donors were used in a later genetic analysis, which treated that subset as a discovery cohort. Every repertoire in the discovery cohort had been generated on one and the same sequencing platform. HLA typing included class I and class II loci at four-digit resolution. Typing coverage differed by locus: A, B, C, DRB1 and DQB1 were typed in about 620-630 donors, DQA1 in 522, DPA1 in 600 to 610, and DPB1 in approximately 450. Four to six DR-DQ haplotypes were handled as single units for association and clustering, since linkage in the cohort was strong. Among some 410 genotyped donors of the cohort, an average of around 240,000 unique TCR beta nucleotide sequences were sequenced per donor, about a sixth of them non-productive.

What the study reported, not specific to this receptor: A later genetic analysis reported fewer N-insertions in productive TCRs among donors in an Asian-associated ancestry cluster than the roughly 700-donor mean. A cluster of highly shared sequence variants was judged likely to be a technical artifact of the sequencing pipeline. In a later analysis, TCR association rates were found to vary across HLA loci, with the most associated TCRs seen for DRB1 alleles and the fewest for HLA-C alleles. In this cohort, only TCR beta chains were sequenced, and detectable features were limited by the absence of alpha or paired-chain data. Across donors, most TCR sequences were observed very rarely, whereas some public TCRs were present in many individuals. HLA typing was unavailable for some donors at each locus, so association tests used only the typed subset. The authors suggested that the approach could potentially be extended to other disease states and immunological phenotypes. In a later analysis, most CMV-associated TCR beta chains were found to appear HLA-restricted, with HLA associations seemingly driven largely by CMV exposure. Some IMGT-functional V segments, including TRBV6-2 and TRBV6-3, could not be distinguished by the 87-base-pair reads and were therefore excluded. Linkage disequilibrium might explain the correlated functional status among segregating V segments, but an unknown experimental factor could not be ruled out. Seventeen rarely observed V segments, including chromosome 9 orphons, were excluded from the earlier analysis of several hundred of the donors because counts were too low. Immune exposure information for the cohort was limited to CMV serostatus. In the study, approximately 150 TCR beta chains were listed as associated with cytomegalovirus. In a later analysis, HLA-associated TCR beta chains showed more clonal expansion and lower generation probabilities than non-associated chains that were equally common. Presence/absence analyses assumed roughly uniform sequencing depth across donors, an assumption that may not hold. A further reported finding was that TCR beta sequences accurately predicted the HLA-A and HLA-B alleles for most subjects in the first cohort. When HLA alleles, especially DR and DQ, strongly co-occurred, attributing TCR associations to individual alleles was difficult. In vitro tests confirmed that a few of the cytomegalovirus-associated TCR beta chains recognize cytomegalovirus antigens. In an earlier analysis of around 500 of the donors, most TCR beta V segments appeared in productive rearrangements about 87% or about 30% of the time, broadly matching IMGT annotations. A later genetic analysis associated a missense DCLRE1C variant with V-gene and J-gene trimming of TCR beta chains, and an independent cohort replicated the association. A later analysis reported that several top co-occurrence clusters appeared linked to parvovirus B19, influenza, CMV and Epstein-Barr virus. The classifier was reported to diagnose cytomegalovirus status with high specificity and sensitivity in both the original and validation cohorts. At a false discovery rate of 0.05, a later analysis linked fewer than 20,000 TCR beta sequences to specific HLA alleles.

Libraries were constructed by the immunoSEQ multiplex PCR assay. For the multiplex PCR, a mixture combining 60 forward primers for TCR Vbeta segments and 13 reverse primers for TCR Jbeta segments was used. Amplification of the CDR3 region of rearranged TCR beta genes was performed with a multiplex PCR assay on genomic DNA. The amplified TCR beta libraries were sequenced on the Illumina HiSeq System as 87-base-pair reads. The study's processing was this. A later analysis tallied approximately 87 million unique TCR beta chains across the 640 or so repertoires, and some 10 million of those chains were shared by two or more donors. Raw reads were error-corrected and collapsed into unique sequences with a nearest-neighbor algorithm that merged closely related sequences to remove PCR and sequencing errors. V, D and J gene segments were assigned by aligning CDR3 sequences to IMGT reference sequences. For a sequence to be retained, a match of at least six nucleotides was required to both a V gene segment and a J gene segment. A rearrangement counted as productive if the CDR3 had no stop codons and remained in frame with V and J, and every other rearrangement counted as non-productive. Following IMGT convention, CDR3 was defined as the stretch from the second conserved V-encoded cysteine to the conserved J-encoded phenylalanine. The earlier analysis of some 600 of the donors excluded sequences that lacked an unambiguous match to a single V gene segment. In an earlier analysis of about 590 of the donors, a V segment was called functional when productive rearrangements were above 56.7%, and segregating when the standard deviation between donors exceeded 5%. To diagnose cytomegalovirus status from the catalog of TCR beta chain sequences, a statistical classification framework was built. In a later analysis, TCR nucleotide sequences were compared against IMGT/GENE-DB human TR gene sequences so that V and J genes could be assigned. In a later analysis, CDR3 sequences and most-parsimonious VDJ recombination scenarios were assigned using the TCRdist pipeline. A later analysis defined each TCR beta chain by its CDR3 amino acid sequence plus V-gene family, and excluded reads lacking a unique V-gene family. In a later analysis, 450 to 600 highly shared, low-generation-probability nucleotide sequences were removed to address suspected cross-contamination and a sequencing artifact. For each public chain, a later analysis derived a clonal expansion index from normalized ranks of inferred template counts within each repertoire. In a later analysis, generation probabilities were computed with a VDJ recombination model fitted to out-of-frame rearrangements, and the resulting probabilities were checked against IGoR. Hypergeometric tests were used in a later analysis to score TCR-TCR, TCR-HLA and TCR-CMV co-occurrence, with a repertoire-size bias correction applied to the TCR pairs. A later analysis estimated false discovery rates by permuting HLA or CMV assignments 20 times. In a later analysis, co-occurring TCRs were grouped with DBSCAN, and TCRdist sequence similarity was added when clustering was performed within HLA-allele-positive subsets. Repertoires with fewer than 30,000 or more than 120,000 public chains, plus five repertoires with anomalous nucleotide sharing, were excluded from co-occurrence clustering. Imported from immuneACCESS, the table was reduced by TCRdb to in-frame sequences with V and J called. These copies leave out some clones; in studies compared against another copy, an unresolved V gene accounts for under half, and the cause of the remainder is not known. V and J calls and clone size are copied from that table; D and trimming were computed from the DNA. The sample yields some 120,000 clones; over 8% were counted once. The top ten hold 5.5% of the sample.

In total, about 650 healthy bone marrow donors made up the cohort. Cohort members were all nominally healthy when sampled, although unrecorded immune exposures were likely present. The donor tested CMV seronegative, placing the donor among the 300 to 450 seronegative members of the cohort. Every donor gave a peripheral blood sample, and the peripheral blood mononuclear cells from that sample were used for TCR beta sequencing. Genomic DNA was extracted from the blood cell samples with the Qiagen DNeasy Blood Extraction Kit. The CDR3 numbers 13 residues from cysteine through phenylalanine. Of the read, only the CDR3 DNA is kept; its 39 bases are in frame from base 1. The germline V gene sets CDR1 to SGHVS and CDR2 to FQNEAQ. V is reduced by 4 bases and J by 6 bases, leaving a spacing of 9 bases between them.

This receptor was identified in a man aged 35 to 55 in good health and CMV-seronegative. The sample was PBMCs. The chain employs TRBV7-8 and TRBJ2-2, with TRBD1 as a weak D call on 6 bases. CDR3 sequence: CASSYQGSGELFF. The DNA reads TGTGCCAGCAGCTATCAGGGGTCCGGGGAGCTGTTTTTT.